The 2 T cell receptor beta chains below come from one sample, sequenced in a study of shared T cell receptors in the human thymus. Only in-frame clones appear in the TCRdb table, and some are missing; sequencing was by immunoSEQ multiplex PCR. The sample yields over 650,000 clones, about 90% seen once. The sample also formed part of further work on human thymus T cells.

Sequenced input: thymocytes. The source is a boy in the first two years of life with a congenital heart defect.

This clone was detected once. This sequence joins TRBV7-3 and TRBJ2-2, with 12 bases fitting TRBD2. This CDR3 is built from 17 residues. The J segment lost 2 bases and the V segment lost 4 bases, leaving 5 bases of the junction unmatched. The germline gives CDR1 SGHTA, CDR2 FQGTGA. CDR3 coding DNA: TGTGCCAGCAGCTCGACTAGCGGGGGTCTCAACACCGGGGAGCTGTTTTTT. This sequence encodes CASSSTSGGLNTGELFF.

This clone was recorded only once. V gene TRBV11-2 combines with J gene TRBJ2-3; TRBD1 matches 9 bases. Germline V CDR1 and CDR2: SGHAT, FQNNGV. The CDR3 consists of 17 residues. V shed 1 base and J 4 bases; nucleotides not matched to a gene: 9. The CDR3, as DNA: TGTGCCAGCAGCTTAGCCGCCGGGACAGGGAGTCCAGATACGCAGTATTTT. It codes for CASSLAAGTGSPDTQYF.